This entry features one T cell receptor beta chain sequence. Its antigen is not yet known. The input lacks base qualities; no much larger clone sits a single base away. From the germline V gene, CDR1 is SGHTA and CDR2 is FQGNSA. Germline trimming amounts to 2 bases on V and 4 bases on J, with 5 as the count of junction bases outside the gene matches. The CDR3 numbers 15 residues from cysteine through phenylalanine. The DNA shown is the 45-base CDR3, in frame from base 1. This specimen belongs to a study of blood T cells in healthy people across ages (dated by TCRdb to the mid-2010s). Study-level background: In model experiments, template switching captured about one uniquely barcoded TCR beta cDNA molecule for every two T cells. The donors were divided into four age groups: young (average around 17 years), middle-aged (approximately 39), aged (about 62) and long-lived (82). Two additional independent replicas of 1 million unique cDNA reads from the same blood draw were analyzed for two donors (one aged 18 to 30 and one aged 80 or older). Age-related changes in TCR beta repertoire diversity were measured in the study by deep sequencing normalized with unique cDNA molecular identifiers. To avoid experimental bias, donors of different ages were randomly spread across the sequencing lanes. What the work shows at the level of the full study, not this receptor alone: The percentage of naive T cells measured by flow cytometry correlated strongly with observed TCR beta diversity. Bulk unsorted PBMC profiling prevented conclusive comparison of naive and antigen-experienced compartments. The long-lived group showed more naive CD4+ T cells, fewer expanded clones and increased TCR diversity than the aged group, suggesting age selection. As age increased, observed TCR beta diversity per million T cells dropped in a roughly linear way, and a significant reduction was already evident by age 40. Total diversity estimates from one million sequenced T cells were considered lower bounds and underestimates. The CMV infection status of donors was not known, potentially confounding age-related changes in expanded clonotypes.

The donors were roughly 39 Caucasian individuals from Russia, aged roughly 6 to 100 years, who were systemically healthy. Approximately 11 milliliters of peripheral blood were drawn from each donor into EDTA-treated Vacutainer tubes. PBMCs were isolated by Ficoll-Paque density-gradient centrifugation, with at least 6.5 million obtained per sample. Trizol reagent was used to extract total RNA from PBMCs, with at least 5.5 micrograms per sample. The percentages of naive CD45RAhigh/CD27high T cells were determined by flow cytometry on a PBMC aliquot from every donor. Library prep was done by 5' RACE. The sequencer listed for this sample is Illumina HiSeq 2500. The second PCR ran for roughly 7 to 11 cycles and used a J-beta primer mix along with a sample-barcoded 5' primer. A unique molecular identifier was introduced onto each TCR beta cDNA molecule by a template-switch 5' adaptor carrying 12 random nucleotides. Each sample yielded at least 2.5 million CDR3-containing paired-end reads. First-strand cDNA synthesis was performed from all RNA using the Mint cDNA synthesis kit, with priming by a TRBC-specific oligonucleotide. After uracil-DNA glycosylase treatment, a first 18-cycle PCR used universal primers M1SS and BC2_uni_R on all cDNA. In the authors' own workflow: For normalization, 1 million high-quality reads, each with a distinct molecular identifier, were randomly selected from each sample. Reads sharing molecular identifiers were discarded rather than binned into consensus sequences. MiTCR, set to a Q25 quality threshold and the strictest error-elimination algorithm, was used for CDR3 identification, clonotype clustering and error correction. A nonparametric unseen species model with Euler transformation was used to estimate lower-bound total TCR beta diversity. Using fastp trimming at Q25 and MiXCR clonotype assembly, TCRdb reanalyzed the public sequencing data and kept in-frame beta chains. Duplicate CDR3 protein sequences are folded into a single record with the most common DNA and genes. The V and J calls reflect TCRdb's pipeline rather than the authors' work. This sample lists fewer than 800,000 distinct CDR3 sequences; around 45% were detected once. The top ten clones comprise around 32% of the sample.

This sequence originates from a woman aged 55-69 years in good health. Recombination joined TRBV7-2 with TRBJ1-2, and TRBD1 aligns with 9 junction nucleotides. The specimen was blood. The nucleotide sequence reads TGTGCCAGCAGCTTACGGACAGGGGAAATCTATGGCTACACCTTC. Its amino acids are CASSLRTGEIYGYTF.